The clone carrying this T cell receptor beta chain was counted a few times. The antigen remains unidentified. This entry comes from a study of identical twins. Study-wide points: Findings came from cross-sectional statistics, without long-term follow-up of donors. Where beta out-of-frame sequences were concerned, excess twin sharing was weaker.

TCRdb recomputed calls from the 5' RACE reads with MiXCR, one row per CDR3 protein. Of fewer than 550,000 distinct CDR3 sequences listed, 15% are singletons. Per germline, CDR1 MNHEY and CDR2 SVGEGT. The CDR3 extends over 16 amino acids. V was shortened by 2 bases and J by 7 bases, with 15 bases between the two germline ends. This same sample was also part of a study on yellow fever vaccine responses in identical twins. From that paper: It has been reported that, in twins, the vaccine T cell response seemed partly convergent and partly personalized.

The sample taken for sequencing was CD4+ T cells sorted from blood. The sequence was obtained from a woman aged 18-29 years in good health. The rearrangement uses TRBV6-2 or TRBV6-3 and TRBJ1-6; D is perhaps TRBD1 (5 bases). DNA for the CDR3: TGTGCCAGCAGTTACAACTCAGGCAGGGCCAATTCACCCCTCCACTTT. Translation: CASSYNSGRANSPLHF.